The clone carrying this T cell receptor (beta chain) has just a few counts. The antigen is not known. The data are from a study of response to subunit inactivated influenza vaccine. Study results and caveats: Only a handful of new T cells, the authors suggested, are recruited with each seasonal influenza vaccination.

CDR1 is LGHNA, CDR2 YNFKEQ, per germline. V was trimmed by 3 bases and J by 1 base, leaving 17 bases between them. CDR3 length: 17 residues. TCRdb re-analysed the RT-PCR reads in MiXCR, keeping a single row per CDR3 protein. Altogether roughly 630,000 distinct CDR3 sequences are present, around 15% being singletons, with the ten largest covering about 7.4%. The rearrangement links TRBV4-2 to TRBJ2-3; D remains ambiguous. The clonotype was recovered from a man aged 45-65 years who received an inactivated influenza vaccine. The sample here was PBMCs from blood, taken around 14 days before vaccination. CDR3 DNA: TGTGCCAGCAGCCAGGCCTACCCCGCAGATCGCACAGATACGCAGTATTTT. Amino acids: CASSQAYPADRTDTQYF.